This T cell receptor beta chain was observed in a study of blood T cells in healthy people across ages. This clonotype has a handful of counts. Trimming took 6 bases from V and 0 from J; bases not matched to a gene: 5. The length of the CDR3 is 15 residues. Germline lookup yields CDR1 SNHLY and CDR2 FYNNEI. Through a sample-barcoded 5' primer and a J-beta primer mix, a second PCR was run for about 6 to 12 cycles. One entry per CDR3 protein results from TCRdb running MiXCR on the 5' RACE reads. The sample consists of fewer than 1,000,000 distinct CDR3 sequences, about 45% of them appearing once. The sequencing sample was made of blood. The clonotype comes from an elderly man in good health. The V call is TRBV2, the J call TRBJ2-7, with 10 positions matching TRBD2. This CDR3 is CASRDGLADSYEQYF. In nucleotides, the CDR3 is TGTGCCAGCAGAGATGGACTAGCGGACTCCTACGAGCAGTACTTC.